A single sample is the source of the 16 T cell receptor beta chains below, sequenced in a study of cytomegalovirus exposure and HLA in healthy donors. The protocol was immunoSEQ multiplex PCR, while the TCRdb copy is restricted to in-frame clones and leaves out a portion. The sample lists about 170,000 clones, about 83% seen once, with 1.4% in the top ten. Source material: PBMCs. All receptors derive from a woman aged 25 to 39 in good health and CMV-seronegative.

The chain uses TRBV27 and TRBJ2-2, with D tentatively TRBD2 (5 bases). The CDR3 contains 14 residues. V was shortened by 5 bases and J by 4 bases, with 11 bases between the two germline ends. The germline V gene has CDR1 MNHEY and CDR2 SMNVEV (reference sequence). CDR3 region: CASSVRRGTGELFF. The CDR3 bases are TGTGCCAGCAGTGTGAGACGGGGCACCGGGGAGCTGTTTTTT.

J is TRBJ1-6 and V is TRBV6-1; no reliable D call. The CDR3 runs 13 residues. Trimming pared 3 bases from V and 9 bases from J, leaving 9 bases between. CDR1 and CDR2 from the germline V gene are MNHNS and SASEGT. The CDR3 nucleotides are TGTGCCAGCAGTGACCTACGAGGTTCACCCCTCCACTTT. Its translation: CASSDLRGSPLHF.

Only a few counts were recorded for this clone. Other DNA variants within this sample encode the same CDR3. The gene calls are TRBV27 and TRBJ1-5, with TRBD1 as a possible D gene (5 bases). V was clipped by 2 bases and J by 1 base, with 6 bases between them. This CDR3 spans 14 amino acids. CDR1 MNHEY and CDR2 SMNVEV come from the germline V gene (reference sequence). In DNA form, the CDR3 reads TGTGCCAGCAGTTTACAGGGCAGCAATCAGCCCCAGCATTTT. It translates to CASSLQGSNQPQHF.

The chain employs TRBV5-8 and TRBJ1-2; a possible D gene is TRBD1 (6 bases). The CDR3 is 14 amino acids. Germline lookup yields CDR1 SGHTS and CDR2 YDEGEE. Deletions cut 10 bases from V and 3 bases from J, with 19 bases between. DNA for the CDR3: TGTGCCCGTGGGGGCGACCCTTCGGACTATGGCTACACCTTC. Translating it yields CARGGDPSDYGYTF.

The chain links TRBV25-1 to TRBJ1-1; TRBD1 agrees at 7 bases. Germline loops: CDR1 MGHDK, CDR2 SYGVNS. This CDR3 contains 13 residues. V lost 4 bases, J lost 5 bases, and 4 bases stayed unmatched. The CDR3 loop reads CASSATGRTEAFF. The DNA for the CDR3 is TGTGCCAGCAGTGCGACAGGGCGGACTGAAGCTTTCTTT.

The V call is TRBV6-5, the J call TRBJ1-1; no clear D gene. Germline CDR1 is MNHEY and CDR2 is SVGAGI. V lost 0 bases to trimming and J lost 1 base, with 6 bases between them. The CDR3 has 14 residues. CDR3 nucleotide sequence: TGTGCCAGCAGTTACTCGCGGGGGAACACTGAAGCTTTCTTT. Amino acid sequence: CASSYSRGNTEAFF.

This chain joins TRBV4-1 and TRBJ1-1; D remains ambiguous. CDR3 length equals 15 residues. Germline CDR1 is MGHRA and CDR2 is YSYEKL. Trimming left V 2 bases short and J 4 bases short, with 14 bases between. The CDR3 DNA reads TGCGCCAGCAGCCAACTAGCGACGGGGAGCACTGAAGCTTTCTTT. Its translation: CASSQLATGSTEAFF.

The rearrangement uses TRBV4-2 and TRBJ2-7; maybe TRBD1 (5 bases). The V gene lost 1 base and the J gene lost 4 bases, with 8 bases spanning the gap. Germline V lookup: CDR1 LGHNA, CDR2 YNFKEQ. The CDR3 spans 13 residues. The CDR3 coding sequence is TGTGCCAGCAGCCAAGGGGGCGGTTACGAGCAGTACTTC. Amino acid sequence: CASSQGGGYEQYF.

This clone was counted only a few times. The chain couples TRBV4-2 to TRBJ1-6, with D possibly being TRBD1 (5 bases). The V gene lost 3 bases and the J gene lost 0 bases, with 21 bases spanning the gap. The length of the CDR3 is 20 residues. Germline loops: CDR1 LGHNA, CDR2 YNFKEQ. The CDR3 nucleotides read TGTGCCAGCAGCCAGGTTTTTCAGGGCAGGGCGAGCTCCTATAATTCACCCCTCCACTTT. This gives the protein CASSQVFQGRASSYNSPLHF.

The chain employs TRBV9 and TRBJ2-1, with 10 positions matching TRBD2. This CDR3 has 16 amino acids. The germline gives CDR1 SGDLS, CDR2 YYNGEE. The junction had 7 bases not matched to a gene; V was cut back by 0 bases and J by 7 bases. The DNA of the CDR3 is TGTGCCAGCAGCGTAGCTGGAGTAGCGGGGGGTAATGAGCAGTTCTTC. It is translated as CASSVAGVAGGNEQFF.

The chain recombines TRBV5-1 with TRBJ1-3; D not resolved. The CDR3 extends over 13 amino acids. Trimming removed 0 bases at V and 8 bases at J, with 9 bases between. Germline V gene sequence: CDR1 SGHRS, CDR2 YFSETQ. CDR3 sequence (DNA): TGCGCCAGCAGCTTGGAGCGGATGGACACCATATATTTT. It yields the protein CASSLERMDTIYF.

V and J are TRBV6-5 and TRBJ1-2; 10 nucleotides match TRBD1. The J segment lost 5 bases and the V segment lost 10 bases, leaving 7 bases of the junction unmatched. Per the germline V gene, CDR1 is MNHEY and CDR2 is SVGAGI. The length of the CDR3 is 13 residues. The CDR3 loop reads CATRQGAVYGYTF. The CDR3 coding sequence is TGTGCCACGCGACAGGGGGCGGTTTATGGCTACACCTTC.

The table lists this clone with a count of one. The chain uses TRBV6-1 and TRBJ1-5; 7 bases map to TRBD1. CDR1 and CDR2 (germline): MNHNS, SASEGT. The J segment lost 0 bases and the V segment lost 4 bases, leaving 9 bases of the junction unmatched. The CDR3 consists of 17 residues. The CDR3 bases are TGTGCCAGCAGTGGGACCCTGGGGACAGATAGCAATCAGCCCCAGCATTTT. Encoded protein: CASSGTLGTDSNQPQHF.

This chain joins TRBV5-1 and TRBJ1-1; D unresolved. This CDR3 is built from 13 residues. The V end lost 1 base, the J end lost 1 base, and 5 bases lay between the germline ends. Germline CDR1 SGHRS, CDR2 YFSETQ. The CDR3 loop reads CASSLRRNTEAFF. CDR3 DNA: TGCGCCAGCAGCTTGAGGAGGAACACTGAAGCTTTCTTT.

This clone was counted a few times. The V gene is TRBV6-1, the J gene TRBJ1-6, with a weak D call TRBD1 (6 bases). The V end was cut by 6 bases, the J end by 8 bases, with 14 bases between. The CDR3 covers 14 residues. CDR1 and CDR2 from the germline V gene are MNHNS and SASEGT. The chain's CDR3 is CASRGEQGHSPLHF. The CDR3 region has the DNA TGTGCCAGCAGGGGGGAACAGGGCCATTCACCCCTCCACTTT.

This clone appeared a single time. The rearrangement uses TRBV6-5 and TRBJ2-3, with D possibly matching TRBD2 (6 bases). Germline loops: CDR1 MNHEY, CDR2 SVGAGI. The CDR3 runs to 15 residues. Between the trimmed V and J ends, which lost 8 bases and 3 bases, there was a span of 18 bases. The CDR3 nucleotides read TGTGCCAGCCGCCCCCGCGGGGCCCAAACAGATACGCAGTATTTT. It encodes CASRPRGAQTDTQYF.